The 12 T cell receptor beta chains given below trace back to one sample, sequenced in a study of read filtering for tumor transcriptome and immune sequencing. The library was built from roughly 400 ng RNA with molecular barcoded adaptors for alpha/delta and beta/gamma chains. From the reads, TCRdb called clonotypes with MiXCR, one entry per CDR3 protein. The repertoire includes 35,000 to 50,000 distinct CDR3 sequences, around 19% of them detected once, and approximately 40% sits in the top ten. The sequenced sample was a population of CD138-negative cells sorted from bone marrow. These receptors were taken from a donor over 35 with multiple myeloma.

Comments on this clonotype: A much larger clone differs by one base, so this may be a read error. Because it lacks the conserved phenylalanine or tryptophan at the end, this CDR3 is likely a read error. The chain links TRBV3-1 to TRBJ2-5; D may be TRBD1 or TRBD2 (5 bases each). The V gene lost 0 bases and the J gene lost 5 bases, with 16 bases spanning the gap. The length of the CDR3 is 16 residues. Per germline, CDR1 LGHDT and CDR2 YNNKEL (reference sequence). CDR3 sequence reads: CASSQEGIRGGETQYL. CDR3 sequence (DNA): TGTGCCAGCAGCCAAGAGGGTATTCGGGGCGGGGAGACCCAGTACCTC.

This clonotype was detected only a few times. The rearrangement joins TRBV12-3 or TRBV12-4 to TRBJ1-2; no definite D call. Deletions cut 5 bases from V and 1 base from J, with 11 bases between. The CDR3 is 14 residues long. In DNA, the CDR3 is TGTGCCAGCAGTCCAAGCGGCAGTAACTATGGCTACACCTTC. Translating it yields CASSPSGSNYGYTF.

This clonotype occurred many times. The chain couples TRBV23-1 to TRBJ1-1; 10 nucleotides align to TRBD1. TRBV23-1 falls under the ORF class, with uncertain function. Trimming cost V 6 bases and J 5 bases; bases outside gene matches: 24. The CDR3 runs 20 residues. This chain's CDR3 is CASSPRGGQGFLDELTEAFF. In nucleotides, the CDR3 is TGCGCCAGCAGCCCTCGCGGGGGACAGGGGTTTTTGGATGAATTGACTGAAGCTTTCTTT.

About this clonotype itself: A much more abundant neighbour one base away suggests this may be a read error. This chain uses TRBV6-2 or TRBV6-3 with TRBJ1-2; D is undetermined. CDR3 length: 16 amino acids. The V gene's germline CDR1 is MNHEY and CDR2 SVGEGT. V was shortened by 2 bases and J by 2 bases, with 15 bases between the two germline ends. CDR3 DNA: TGTGCCAGCAGTTACGGTGTGTTTGGGAACAACTATGGCTACACCTTC. Translated: CASSYGVFGNNYGYTF.

This clonotype has just one count. This may arise from a read error, as a much more abundant clone is one base away. The rearrangement joins TRBV14 to TRBJ1-2; D may be TRBD1 (6 bases). The CDR3 extends over 15 amino acids. Germline CDR1 and CDR2: SGHDN and FVKESK. The CDR3 DNA follows: TGTGCCAGCTTCTTTACAGGGTTTTCCAACTATGGCTGCACCTTC. Protein product: CASFFTGFSNYGCTF.

This clonotype was seen a few times. This chain connects TRBV6-1 to TRBJ1-2; D gene ambiguous. V gave up 2 bases and J gave up 0 bases, with 4 bases separating them. CDR3 length: 13 amino acids. CDR1 and CDR2 from the germline V gene are MNHNS and SASEGT. The CDR3 DNA is TGTGCCAGCAGTGAATGGGCTAACTATGGCTACACCTTC. It is translated as CASSEWANYGYTF.

This clonotype was detected ten times or more. The chain joins TRBV28 to TRBJ2-2; 13 positions match TRBD2. Germline CDR1 MDHEN, CDR2 SYDVKM. The ends lost 4 bases at V and 5 bases at J; junction bases unmatched: 13. The CDR3 loop spans 19 amino acids. The DNA of the CDR3 is TGTGCCAGCAGTTACCCCGGACTAGCGGGAGAGGTCGGTACCGGGGAGCTGTTTTTT. Its translation is CASSYPGLAGEVGTGELFF.

V usage is TRBV19 and J usage is TRBJ1-2; D not resolved. Germline assignment: CDR1 LNHDA and CDR2 SQIVND (reference sequence). The CDR3 sequence is 12 residues long. V was trimmed by 5 bases and J by 3 bases, leaving 7 bases between them. CDR3 DNA: TGTGCCAGTAGTCTCCGATACTATGGCTACACCTTC. Residues: CASSLRYYGYTF.

This clonotype was seen ten or more times. The rearrangement joins TRBV20-1 to TRBJ2-2; D gene uncertain. V was shortened by 1 base and J by 2 bases, with 11 bases between the two germline ends. Germline assignment: CDR1 DFQATT and CDR2 SNEGSKA (reference sequence). CDR3 length: 15 amino acids. Here the CDR3 DNA reads TGCAGTGCTAGAGTCGACTCCCTAAACACCGGGGAGCTGTTTTTT. Encoded protein: CSARVDSLNTGELFF.

At least ten counts were recorded for this clonotype. The V and J genes are TRBV2 and TRBJ2-5; TRBD2 might be the D (6 bases). V shed 6 bases and J shed 6 bases, with 17 bases lying between them. CDR1 is SNHLY, CDR2 FYNNEI, per germline. The length of the CDR3 is 14 residues. The CDR3 loop is CASSPGLLGKTQYF. Written as DNA, the CDR3 is TGTGCCAGCAGCCCGGGACTCCTTGGAAAGACCCAGTACTTC.

In this sample, this clonotype turned up many times. The CDR3 DNA reads as TGTGCCAGCAGTGCACCCACAGCGAACTCCTACAATGAGCAGTTCTTC. This gives the protein CASSAPTANSYNEQFF. The gene calls are TRBV6-1 and TRBJ2-1; D gene uncertain. V shed 4 bases and J shed 0 bases, with 13 bases lying between them. The germline CDR1 and CDR2 sequences are MNHNS and SASEGT. CDR3 length equals 16 residues.

This clonotype was counted many times. The rearrangement links TRBV27 to TRBJ2-1; either TRBD1 or TRBD2 may fit D (6 bases each). V was clipped by 0 bases and J by 7 bases, with 13 bases between them. CDR1 and CDR2 (germline): MNHEY, SMNVEV (reference sequence). The CDR3 length is 15 residues. CDR3: CASSLSDGGENEQFF. In DNA form, the CDR3 reads TGTGCCAGCAGTTTATCGGACGGGGGCGAGAATGAGCAGTTCTTC.